The present T cell receptor (beta chain) was sequenced within a study of blood T cell repertoires in COVID-19. About the research overall: Samples came from the United States, Italy and Spain, spanning acute and convalescent COVID-19. PBMCs, B-cell-depleted T cells, or T cells were the source of the cDNA or gDNA that made up the material.

With 6 bases removed from V and 4 bases from J, the gap between germline ends came to 12 bases. CDR3 size: 14 residues. The germline gives CDR1 MGHRA, CDR2 YSYEKL. In Seattle, patients joined the study during active infection and were tracked longitudinally. Source study methods: Amplified reference gene primers provided the basis for estimating nucleated cell counts. Sequencing used immunoSEQ multiplex PCR; TCRdb keeps in-frame clones, though not all of them. The V and J calls and clone size were taken over from that table, and D and trimming were inferred from the DNA. The table has 120,000 or so clones, around 90% seen once; the top ten hold under 4.5%. This clone was counted once.

The origin of this receptor is a woman aged 60-75 years with COVID-19, enrolled during active disease. Sequenced sample: peripheral blood. The J gene is TRBJ1-4, the V gene TRBV4-1; D uncertain. In DNA form, the CDR3 reads TGCGCCAGCAGTCTCGCCGGGTTTAATGAAAAACTGTTTTTT. It codes for CASSLAGFNEKLFF.